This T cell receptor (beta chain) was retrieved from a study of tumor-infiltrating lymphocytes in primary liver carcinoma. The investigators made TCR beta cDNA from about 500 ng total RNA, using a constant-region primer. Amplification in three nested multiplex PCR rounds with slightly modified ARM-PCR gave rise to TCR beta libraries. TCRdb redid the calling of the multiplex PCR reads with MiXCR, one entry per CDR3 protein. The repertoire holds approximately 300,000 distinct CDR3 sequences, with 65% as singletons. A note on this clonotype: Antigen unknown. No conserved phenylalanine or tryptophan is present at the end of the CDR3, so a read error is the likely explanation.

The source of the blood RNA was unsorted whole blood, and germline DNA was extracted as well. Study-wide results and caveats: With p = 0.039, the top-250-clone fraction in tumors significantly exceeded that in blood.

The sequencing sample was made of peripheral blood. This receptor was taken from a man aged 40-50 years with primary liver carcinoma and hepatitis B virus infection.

The CDR3 bases are TGTGCCAGCAGCTCCGGGAACGAAGCTTTCTAT. The encoded protein is CASSSGNEAFY. The chain employs TRBV7-9 and TRBJ1-1; D not resolved. V was pared by 4 bases and J by 8 bases, with 8 bases between. CDR1 and CDR2 (germline): SEHNR, FQNEAQ (reference sequence). This CDR3 contains 11 residues.